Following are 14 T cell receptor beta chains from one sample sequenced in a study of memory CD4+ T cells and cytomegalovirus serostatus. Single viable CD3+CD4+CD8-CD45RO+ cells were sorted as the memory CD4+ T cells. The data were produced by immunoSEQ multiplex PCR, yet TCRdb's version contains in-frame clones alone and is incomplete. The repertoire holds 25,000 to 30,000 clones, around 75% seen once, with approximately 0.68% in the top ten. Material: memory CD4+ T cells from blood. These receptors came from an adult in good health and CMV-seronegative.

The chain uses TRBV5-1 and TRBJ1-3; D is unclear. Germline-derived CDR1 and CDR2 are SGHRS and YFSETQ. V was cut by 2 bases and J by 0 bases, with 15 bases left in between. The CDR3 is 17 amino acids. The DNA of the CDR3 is TGCGCCAGCAGCTTATATGGTGATCTAGACTCTGGAAACACCATATATTTT. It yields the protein CASSLYGDLDSGNTIYF.

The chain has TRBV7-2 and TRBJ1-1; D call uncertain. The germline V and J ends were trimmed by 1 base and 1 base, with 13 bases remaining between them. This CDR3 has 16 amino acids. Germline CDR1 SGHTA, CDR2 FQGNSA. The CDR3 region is CASSLGSRGQNTEAFF. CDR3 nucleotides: TGTGCCAGCAGCTTAGGATCCCGAGGCCAGAACACTGAAGCTTTCTTT.

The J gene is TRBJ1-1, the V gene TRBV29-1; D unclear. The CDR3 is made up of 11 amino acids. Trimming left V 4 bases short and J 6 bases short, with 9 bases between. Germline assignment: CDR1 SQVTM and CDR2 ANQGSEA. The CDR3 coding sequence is TGCAGCGTTGCGGAAGCCGCTGAAGCTTTCTTT. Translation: CSVAEAAEAFF.

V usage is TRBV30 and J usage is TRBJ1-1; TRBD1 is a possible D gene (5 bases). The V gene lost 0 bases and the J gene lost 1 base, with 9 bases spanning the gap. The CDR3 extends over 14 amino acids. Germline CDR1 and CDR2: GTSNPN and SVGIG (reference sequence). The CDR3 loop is CAWSVRAGNTEAFF. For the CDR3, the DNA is TGTGCCTGGAGTGTCAGGGCGGGGAACACTGAAGCTTTCTTT.

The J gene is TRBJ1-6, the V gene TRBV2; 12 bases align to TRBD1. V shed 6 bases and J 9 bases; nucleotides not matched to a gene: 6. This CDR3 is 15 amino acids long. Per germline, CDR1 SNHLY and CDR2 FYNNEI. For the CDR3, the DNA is TGTGCCAGCAGCCCGGGACAGGGGGCGTTTTCACCCCTCCACTTT. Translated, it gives CASSPGQGAFSPLHF.

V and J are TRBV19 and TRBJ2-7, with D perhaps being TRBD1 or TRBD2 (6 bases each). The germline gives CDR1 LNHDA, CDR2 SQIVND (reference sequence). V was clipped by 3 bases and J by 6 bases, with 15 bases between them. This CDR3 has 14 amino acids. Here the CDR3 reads CASSMSKQGGEQYF. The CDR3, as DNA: TGTGCCAGTAGTATGTCGAAACAGGGAGGCGAGCAGTACTTC.

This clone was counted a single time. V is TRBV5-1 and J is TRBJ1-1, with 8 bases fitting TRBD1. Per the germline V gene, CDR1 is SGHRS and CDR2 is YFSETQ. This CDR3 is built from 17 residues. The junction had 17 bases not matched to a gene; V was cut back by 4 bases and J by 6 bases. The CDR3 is CASSPRSTGVFKAEAFF. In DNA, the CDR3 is TGCGCCAGCAGCCCCCGGTCGACAGGGGTATTCAAGGCTGAAGCTTTCTTT. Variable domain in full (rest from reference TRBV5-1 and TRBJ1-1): KAGVTQTPRYLIKTRGQQVTLSCSPISGHRSVSWYQQTPGQGLQFLFEYFSETQRNKGNFPGRFSGRQFSNSRSEMNVSTLELGDSALYLCASSPRSTGVFKAEAFFGQGTRLTVV.

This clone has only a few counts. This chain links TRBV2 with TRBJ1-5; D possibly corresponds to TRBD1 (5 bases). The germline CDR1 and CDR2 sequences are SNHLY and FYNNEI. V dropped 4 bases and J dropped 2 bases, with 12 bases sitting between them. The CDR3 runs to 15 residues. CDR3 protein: CASSVRGVGNQPQHF. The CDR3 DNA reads TGTGCCAGCAGTGTAAGAGGGGTTGGCAATCAGCCCCAGCATTTT.

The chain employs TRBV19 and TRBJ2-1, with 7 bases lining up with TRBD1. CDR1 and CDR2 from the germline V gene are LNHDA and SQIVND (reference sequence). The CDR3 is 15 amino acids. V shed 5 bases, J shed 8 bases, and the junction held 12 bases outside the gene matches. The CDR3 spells CASSPQTGLRDEQFF. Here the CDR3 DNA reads TGTGCCAGTAGTCCCCAGACAGGGTTGCGGGATGAGCAGTTCTTC.

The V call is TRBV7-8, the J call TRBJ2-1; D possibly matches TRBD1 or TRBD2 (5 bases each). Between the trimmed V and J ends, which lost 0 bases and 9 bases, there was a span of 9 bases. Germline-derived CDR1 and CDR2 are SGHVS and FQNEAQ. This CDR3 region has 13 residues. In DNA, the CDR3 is TGTGCCAGCAGCTTAGCGGGGGTGCCTGAGCAGTTCTTC. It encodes CASSLAGVPEQFF.

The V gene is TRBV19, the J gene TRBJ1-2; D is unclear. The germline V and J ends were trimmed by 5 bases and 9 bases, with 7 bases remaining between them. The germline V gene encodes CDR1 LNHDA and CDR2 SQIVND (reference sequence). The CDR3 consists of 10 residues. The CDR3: CASSGRSYTF. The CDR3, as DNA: TGTGCCAGTAGTGGAAGAAGCTACACCTTC. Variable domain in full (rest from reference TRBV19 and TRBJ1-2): DGGITQSPKYLFRKEGQNVTLSCEQNLNHDAMYWYRQDPGQGLRLIYYSQIVNDFQKGDIAEGYSVSREKKESFPLTVTSAQKNPTAFYLCASSGRSYTFGSGTRLTVV.

For the CDR3, the DNA is TGCAGTGCTAAAGCTCTAGGGCTGTTTTTT. Residues: CSAKALGLFF. The chain employs TRBV20-1 and TRBJ1-4; no firm D call. V dropped 4 bases and J dropped 14 bases, with 11 bases sitting between them. Germline lookup yields CDR1 DFQATT and CDR2 SNEGSKA (reference sequence). The CDR3 is 10 residues long.

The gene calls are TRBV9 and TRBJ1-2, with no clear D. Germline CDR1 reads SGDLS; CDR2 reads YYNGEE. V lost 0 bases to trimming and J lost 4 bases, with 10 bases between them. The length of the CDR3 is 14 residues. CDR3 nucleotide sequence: TGTGCCAGCAGCGTAGCGGGTGGTCCCTATGGCTACACCTTC. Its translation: CASSVAGGPYGYTF. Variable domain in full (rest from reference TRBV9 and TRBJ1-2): DSGVTQTPKHLITATGQRVTLRCSPRSGDLSVYWYQQSLDQGLQFLIQYYNGEERAKGNILERFSAQQFPDLHSELNLSSLELGDSALYFCASSVAGGPYGYTFGSGTRLTVV.

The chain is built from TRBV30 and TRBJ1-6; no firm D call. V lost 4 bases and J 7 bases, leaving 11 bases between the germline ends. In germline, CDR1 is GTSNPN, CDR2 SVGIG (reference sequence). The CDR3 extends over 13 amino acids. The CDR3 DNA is TGTGCCTGGAAGGATATTGAAAATTCACCCCTCCACTTT. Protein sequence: CAWKDIENSPLHF.